The entry that follows covers one T cell receptor (beta chain) sequence. The record originates from a study of CD8+CD57+ T cells in acquired aplastic anemia. Genomic DNA served as template for TCR beta VDJ and CDR3 profiling. TCRdb used MiXCR to reprocess the reads, holding one entry per CDR3 protein. The data contain some 280,000 distinct CDR3 sequences, around 60% of them singletons. Sequenced sample: sorted CD4+, CD8+, or CD8+CD57+ T cells (not recorded which) from PBMCs. The clonotype was recovered from a human donor with severe aplastic anemia or a healthy control (not recorded which).

The CDR3 sequence: CASSLTGGSINEQYF. The CDR3, as DNA: TGTGCCAGCAGCCTAACAGGGGGATCCATTAACGAGCAGTACTTC. V and J are TRBV6-5 and TRBJ2-7; the match to TRBD1 covers 8 bases. Germline V CDR1 and CDR2: MNHEY, SVGAGI. This CDR3 has 15 residues. V lost 6 bases and J lost 5; bases outside the gene matches: 12.